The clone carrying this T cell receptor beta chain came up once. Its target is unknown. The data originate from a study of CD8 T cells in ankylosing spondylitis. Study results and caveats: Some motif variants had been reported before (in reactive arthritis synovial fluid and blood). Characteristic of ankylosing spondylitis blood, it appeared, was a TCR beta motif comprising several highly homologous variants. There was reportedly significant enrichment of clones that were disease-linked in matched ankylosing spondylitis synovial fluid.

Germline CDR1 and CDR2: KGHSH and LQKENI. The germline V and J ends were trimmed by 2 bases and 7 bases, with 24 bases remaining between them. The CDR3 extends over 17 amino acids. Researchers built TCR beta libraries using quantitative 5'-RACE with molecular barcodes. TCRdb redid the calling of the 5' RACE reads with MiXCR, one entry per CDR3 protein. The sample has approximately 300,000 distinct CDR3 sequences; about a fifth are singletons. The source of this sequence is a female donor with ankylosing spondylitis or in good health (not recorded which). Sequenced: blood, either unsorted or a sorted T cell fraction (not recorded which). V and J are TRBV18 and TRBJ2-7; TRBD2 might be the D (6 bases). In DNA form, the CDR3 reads TGTGCCAGCTCACCAAGGGTCGGGAGCGGAGGAACGGGAGAGCAGTACTTC. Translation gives CASSPRVGSGGTGEQYF.